The rows below give T cell receptor beta chains drawn from one sample of a study of blood T cells in healthy people across ages. TCRdb ran MiXCR on the 5' RACE reads and lists one entry per CDR3 protein. The sample has around 800,000 distinct CDR3 sequences, 20% to 30% seen once. This sample was also put to use in a study of T cells of mothers and their children.

Sequencing was carried out using blood. These receptors were taken from a boy aged 5-17 years in good health. CDR3s include the opening cysteine and the closing phenylalanine or tryptophan. D genes are given only for firm matches. Only some rows state a clone size, as once, few, many or a class for expanded clones.

V,J,size,D,DNA,CDR3
TRBV20-1,TRBJ2-1,NA,NA,TGCAGTGCTAGATTTGGGCAGGGGTTCGGGGAGCAGTTCTTC,CSARFGQGFGEQFF
TRBV9,TRBJ2-3,NA,TRBD2,TGTGCCAGCAGCGGCCTAGCGGGGGGGGTTGCCCCCGGAGATACGCAGTATTTT,CASSGLAGGVAPGDTQYF
TRBV12-3/TRBV12-4,TRBJ1-2,many,TRBD1,TGTGCCAGCAGCCCACAGGGGGGCTATGGCTACACCTTC,CASSPQGGYGYTF
TRBV15,TRBJ2-7,few,NA,TGTGCCACCAGCCCTCGGGGGTACGAGCAGTACTTC,CATSPRGYEQYF
TRBV3-1,TRBJ2-5,few,TRBD1,TGTGCCAGCAGCCTGGGGACAGGGAGGACCCAGTACTTC,CASSLGTGRTQYF
TRBV19,TRBJ2-1,few,NA,TGTGCCGGTAGTACCGACTTGGGGTCCTACAATGAGCAGTTCTTC,CAGSTDLGSYNEQFF
TRBV20-1,TRBJ2-1,NA,TRBD2,TGCAGTGCGCCCCGTCGAGCGGGGAGCTCCTACAATGAGCAGTTCTTC,CSAPRRAGSSYNEQFF
TRBV7-3,TRBJ2-2,few,TRBD2,TGTGCCAGCAGCTTAACTTCGCGGGGGGCCAACACCGGGGAGCTGTTTTTT,CASSLTSRGANTGELFF
TRBV2,TRBJ1-4,NA,NA,TGTGCCAGCAGTCAGACAGGATATAATGAAAAACTGTTTTTT,CASSQTGYNEKLFF
TRBV7-9,TRBJ2-5,NA,NA,TGCGCCAGCAGCTTCGCGGAACAAGAGACCCAGTACTTC,CASSFAEQETQYF
TRBV28,TRBJ1-2,NA,NA,TGTGCCAGCAGTTTGACCCAGGGATTGGGCTATGGCTACACCTTC,CASSLTQGLGYGYTF